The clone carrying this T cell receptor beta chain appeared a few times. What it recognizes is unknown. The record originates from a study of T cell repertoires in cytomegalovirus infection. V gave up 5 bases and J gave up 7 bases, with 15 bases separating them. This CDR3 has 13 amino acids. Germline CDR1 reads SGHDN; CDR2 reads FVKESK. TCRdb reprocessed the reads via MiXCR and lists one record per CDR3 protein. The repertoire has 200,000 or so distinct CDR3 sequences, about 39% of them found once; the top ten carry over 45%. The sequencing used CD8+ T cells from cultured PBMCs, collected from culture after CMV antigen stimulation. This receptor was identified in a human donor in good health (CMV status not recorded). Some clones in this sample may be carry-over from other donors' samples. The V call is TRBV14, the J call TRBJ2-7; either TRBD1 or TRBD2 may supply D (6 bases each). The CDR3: CASSGGPTREQYF. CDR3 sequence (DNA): TGTGCCAGCAGCGGGGGGCCGACTCGGGAGCAGTACTTC.